The T cell receptor (beta chain) under discussion was sequenced for a study of blood T cell repertoires in COVID-19. The CDR3 contains 13 residues. Germline-derived CDR1 and CDR2 are SQVTM and ANQGSEA. Trimming removed 6 bases from V and 7 bases from J; junction bases left unmatched: 6. As originally analysed: Estimated nucleated cell counts came from reference gene primer amplification. TCRdb's copy holds only in-frame clones and misses some; the assay was immunoSEQ multiplex PCR. That table gives V, J and clone size, and the DNA gave D and trimming. This table has 300,000 or so clones, just over 85% appearing once.

The specimen sequenced was PBMCs or T cells enriched from blood (not recorded which). The TCR originated in a woman under 30 who had recovered from COVID-19. J is TRBJ1-6 and V is TRBV29-1; 7 bases align to TRBD1. The CDR3 region is CSVRQGYNSPLHF. CDR3 coding DNA: TGCAGCGTCCGACAGGGTTACAATTCACCCCTCCACTTT.